Below, one TCR beta chain is given with its context. The antigen is undetermined. Germline loops: CDR1 SQVTM, CDR2 ANQGSEA. This CDR3 is 12 amino acids long. Through 5' RACE with UMI labels, the TRB cDNA libraries were prepared. One entry per CDR3 protein, without DNA, is what TCRdb gives after re-calling the 5' RACE reads. The listing contains about 38,000 distinct CDR3 sequences. The sample originates from a study of CXCR3-negative and CXCR3-positive naive CD8 T cells. Notes on the study in general: Naive subsets had comparable surface CD5; TCR strength was inferred from TRB CDR3 properties. TRBV-TRBJ usage was similar across naive CXCR3 subsets but distinct in memory cells. Both of the naive subsets showed about the same high diversity, but memory CD8+ cells had much less.

The sequenced material came from memory CD8+ T cells from blood. This TCR was sampled from a human donor in good health. Some clones in this sample may be carry-over from other donors' samples. V and J are TRBV29-1 and TRBJ2-3. The CDR3 loop reads CSVEDWRNTQYF.